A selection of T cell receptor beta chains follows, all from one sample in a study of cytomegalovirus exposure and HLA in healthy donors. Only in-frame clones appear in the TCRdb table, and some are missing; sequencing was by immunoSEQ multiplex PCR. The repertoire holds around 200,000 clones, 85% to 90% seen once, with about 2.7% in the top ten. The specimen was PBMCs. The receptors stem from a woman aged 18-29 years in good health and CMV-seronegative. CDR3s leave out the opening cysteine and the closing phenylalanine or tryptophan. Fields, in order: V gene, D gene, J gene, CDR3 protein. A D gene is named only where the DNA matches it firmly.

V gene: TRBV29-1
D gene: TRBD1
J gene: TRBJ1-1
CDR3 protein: SARQGEGTEAF

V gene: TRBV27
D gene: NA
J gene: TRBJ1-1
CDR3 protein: ASSLRRPGGLGTEAF

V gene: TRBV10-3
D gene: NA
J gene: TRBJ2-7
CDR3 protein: AISIRRDLSYEQY

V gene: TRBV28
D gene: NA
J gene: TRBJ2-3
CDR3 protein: ASSLGAQKLDTQY

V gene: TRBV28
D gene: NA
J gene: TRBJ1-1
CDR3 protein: ASSGAAEGLNTEAF

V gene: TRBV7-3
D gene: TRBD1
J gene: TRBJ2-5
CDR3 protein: ASSQTGGVAETQY

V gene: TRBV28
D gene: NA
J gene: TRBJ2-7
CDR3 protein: ASTPLGAQAYEQY

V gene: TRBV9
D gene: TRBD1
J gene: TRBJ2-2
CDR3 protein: ASSEPLDRGNTGELF

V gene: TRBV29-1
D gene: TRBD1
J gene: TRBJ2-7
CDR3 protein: SVAGTGLSYEQY

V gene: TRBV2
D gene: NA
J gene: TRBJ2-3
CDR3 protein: ASSLVVGGSADTQY

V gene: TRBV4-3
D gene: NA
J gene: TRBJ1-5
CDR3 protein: ASSLRVQQPQH

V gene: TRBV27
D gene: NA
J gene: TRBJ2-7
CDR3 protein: ASRLRQGGEQY

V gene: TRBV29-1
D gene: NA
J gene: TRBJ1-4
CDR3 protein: SAQTRNNEKLF

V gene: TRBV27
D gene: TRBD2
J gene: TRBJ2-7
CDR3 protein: ASSSRTSGAFFEQY

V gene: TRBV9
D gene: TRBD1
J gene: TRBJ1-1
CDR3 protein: ASSILDRGTGAF